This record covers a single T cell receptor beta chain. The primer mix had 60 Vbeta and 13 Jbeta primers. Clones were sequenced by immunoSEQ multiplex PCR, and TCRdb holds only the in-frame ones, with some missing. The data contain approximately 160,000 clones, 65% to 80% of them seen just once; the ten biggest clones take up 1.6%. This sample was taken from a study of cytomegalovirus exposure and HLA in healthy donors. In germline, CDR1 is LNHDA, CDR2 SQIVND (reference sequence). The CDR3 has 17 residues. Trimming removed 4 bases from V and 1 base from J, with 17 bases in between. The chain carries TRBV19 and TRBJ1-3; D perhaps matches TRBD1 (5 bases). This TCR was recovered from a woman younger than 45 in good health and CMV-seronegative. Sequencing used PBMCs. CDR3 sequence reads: CASSTQGKVLSGNTIYF. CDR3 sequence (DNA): TGTGCCAGTAGTACCCAGGGCAAGGTCCTTTCTGGAAACACCATATATTTT.